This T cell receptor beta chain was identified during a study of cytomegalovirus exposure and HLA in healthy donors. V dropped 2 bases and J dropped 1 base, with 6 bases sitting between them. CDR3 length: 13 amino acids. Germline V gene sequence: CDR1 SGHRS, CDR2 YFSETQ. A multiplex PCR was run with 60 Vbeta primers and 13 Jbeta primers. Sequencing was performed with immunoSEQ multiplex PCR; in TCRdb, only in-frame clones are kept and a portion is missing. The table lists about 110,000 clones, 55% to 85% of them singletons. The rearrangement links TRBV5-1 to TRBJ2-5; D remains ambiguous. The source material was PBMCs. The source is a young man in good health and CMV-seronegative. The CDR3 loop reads CASSLQTQETQYF. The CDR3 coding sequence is TGCGCCAGCAGCTTACAGACCCAAGAGACCCAGTACTTC.